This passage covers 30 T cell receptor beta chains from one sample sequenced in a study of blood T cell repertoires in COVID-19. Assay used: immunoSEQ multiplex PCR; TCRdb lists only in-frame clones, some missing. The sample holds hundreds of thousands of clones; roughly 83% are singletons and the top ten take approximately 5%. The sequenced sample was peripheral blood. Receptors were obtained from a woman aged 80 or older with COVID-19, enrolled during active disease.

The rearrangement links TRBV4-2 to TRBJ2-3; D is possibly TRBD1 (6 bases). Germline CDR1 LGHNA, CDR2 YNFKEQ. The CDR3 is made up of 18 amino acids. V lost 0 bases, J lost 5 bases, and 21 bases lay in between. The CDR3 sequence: CASSQDRTFGQWLDTQYF. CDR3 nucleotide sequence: TGTGCCAGCAGCCAAGATCGGACATTCGGACAGTGGTTAGATACGCAGTATTTT.

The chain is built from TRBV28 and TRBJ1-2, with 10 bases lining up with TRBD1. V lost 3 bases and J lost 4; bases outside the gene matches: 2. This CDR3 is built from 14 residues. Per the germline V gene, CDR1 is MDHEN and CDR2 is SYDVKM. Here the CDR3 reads CASSLGTGVYGYTF. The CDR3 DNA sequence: TGTGCCAGCAGTTTGGGGACAGGGGTCTATGGCTACACCTTC.

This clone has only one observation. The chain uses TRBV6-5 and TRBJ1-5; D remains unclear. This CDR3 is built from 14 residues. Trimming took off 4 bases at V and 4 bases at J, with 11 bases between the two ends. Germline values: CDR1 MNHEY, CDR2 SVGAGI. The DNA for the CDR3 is TGTGCCAGCAGTTCCGGAGGCGCTAATCAGCCCCAGCATTTT. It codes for CASSSGGANQPQHF.

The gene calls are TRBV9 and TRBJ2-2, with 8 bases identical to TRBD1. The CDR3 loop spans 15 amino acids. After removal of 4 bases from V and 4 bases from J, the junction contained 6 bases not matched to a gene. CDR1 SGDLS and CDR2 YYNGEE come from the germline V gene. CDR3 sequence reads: CASSLGTGGTGELFF. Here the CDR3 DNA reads TGTGCCAGCAGCCTCGGAACAGGGGGCACCGGGGAGCTGTTTTTT.

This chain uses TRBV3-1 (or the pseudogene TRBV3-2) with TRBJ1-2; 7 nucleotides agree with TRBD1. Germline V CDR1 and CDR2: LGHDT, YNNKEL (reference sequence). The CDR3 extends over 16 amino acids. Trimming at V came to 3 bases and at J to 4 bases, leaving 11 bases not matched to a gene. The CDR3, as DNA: TGTGCCAGCAGCCACTTCGGGGGACAGCTCTTCTATGGCTACACCTTC. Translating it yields CASSHFGGQLFYGYTF.

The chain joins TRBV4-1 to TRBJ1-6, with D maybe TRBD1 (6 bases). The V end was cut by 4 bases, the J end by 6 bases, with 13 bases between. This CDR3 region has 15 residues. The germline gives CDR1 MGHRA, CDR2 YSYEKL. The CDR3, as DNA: TGCGCCAGCAGCCTACAGGGTAATCCTAATTCACCCCTCCACTTT. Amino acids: CASSLQGNPNSPLHF.

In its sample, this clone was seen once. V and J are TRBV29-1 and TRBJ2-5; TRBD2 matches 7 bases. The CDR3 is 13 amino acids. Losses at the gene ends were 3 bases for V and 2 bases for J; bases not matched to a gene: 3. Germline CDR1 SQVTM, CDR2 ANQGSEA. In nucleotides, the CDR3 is TGCAGCGTTGATTCGGGGGGACAAGAGACCCAGTACTTC. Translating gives CSVDSGGQETQYF.

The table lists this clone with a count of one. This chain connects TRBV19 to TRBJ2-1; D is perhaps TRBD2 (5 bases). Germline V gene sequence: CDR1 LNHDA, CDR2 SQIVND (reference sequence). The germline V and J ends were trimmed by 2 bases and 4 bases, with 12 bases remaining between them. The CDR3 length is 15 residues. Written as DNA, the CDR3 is TGTGCCAGTAGTATATCTAGCTTGGGTTACAATGAGCAGTTCTTC. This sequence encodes CASSISSLGYNEQFF.

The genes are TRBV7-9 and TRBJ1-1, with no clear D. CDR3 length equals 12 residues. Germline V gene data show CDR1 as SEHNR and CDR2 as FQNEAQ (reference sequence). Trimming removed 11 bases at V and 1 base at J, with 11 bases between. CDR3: CAHERENTEAFF. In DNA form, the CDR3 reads TGTGCCCACGAACGGGAGAACACTGAAGCTTTCTTT.

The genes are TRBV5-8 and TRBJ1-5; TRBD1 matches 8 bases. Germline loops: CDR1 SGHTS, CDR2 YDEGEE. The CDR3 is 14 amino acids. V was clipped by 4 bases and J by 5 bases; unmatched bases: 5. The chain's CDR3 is CASSTGTGHQPQHF. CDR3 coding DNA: TGTGCCAGCAGCACCGGGACAGGACATCAGCCCCAGCATTTT.

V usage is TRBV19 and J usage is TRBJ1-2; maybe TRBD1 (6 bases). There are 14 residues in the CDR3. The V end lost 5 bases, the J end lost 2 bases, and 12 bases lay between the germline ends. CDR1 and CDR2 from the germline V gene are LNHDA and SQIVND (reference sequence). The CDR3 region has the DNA TGTGCCAGTAGTCCGCAGACAGGAAACTATGGCTACACCTTC. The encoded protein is CASSPQTGNYGYTF.

The chain's CDR3 is CASSLEGTGEEKLFF. CDR3 coding DNA: TGTGCCAGCAGCTTAGAGGGGACAGGGGAGGAAAAACTGTTTTTT. J is TRBJ1-4 and V is TRBV7-6, with 10 bases lining up with TRBD1. With 1 base clipped from V and 8 bases from J, the junction kept 4 bases outside the gene matches. Germline-derived CDR1 and CDR2 are SGHVS and FNYEAQ. The CDR3 runs 15 residues. The full variable domain, completed using reference TRBV7-6 and TRBJ1-4, is GAGVSQSPRYKVTKRGQDVALRCDPISGHVSLYWYRQALGQGPEFLTYFNYEAQQDKSGLPNDRFSAERPEGSISTLTIQRTEQRDSAMYRCASSLEGTGEEKLFFGSGTQLSVL.

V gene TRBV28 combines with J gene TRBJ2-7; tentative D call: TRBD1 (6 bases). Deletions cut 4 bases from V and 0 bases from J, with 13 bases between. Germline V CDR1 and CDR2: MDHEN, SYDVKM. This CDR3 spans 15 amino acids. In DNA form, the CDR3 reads TGTGCCAGCAGTTCCGGACAGACCTCCTCCTACGAGCAGTACGTC. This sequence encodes CASSSGQTSSYEQYV.

The CDR3 nucleotides read TGTGCCAGCGGGGAGGGACTTCCGAACACCGGGGAGCTGTTTTTT. Translated: CASGEGLPNTGELFF. The genes are TRBV10-3 and TRBJ2-2; 7 bases fit TRBD2. The germline V gene has CDR1 ENHRY and CDR2 SYGVKD. The CDR3 loop spans 15 amino acids. Germline trimming cut 10 bases from V and 0 bases from J; bases unmatched to any gene: 8.

This CDR3 is CASSVDSQTNEQFF. The DNA for the CDR3 is TGTGCCAGCAGCGTAGATTCCCAAACTAATGAGCAGTTCTTC. The chain recombines TRBV9 with TRBJ2-1; D uncertain. The CDR3 is 14 amino acids. Germline loops: CDR1 SGDLS, CDR2 YYNGEE. Trimming shortened V by 0 bases and J by 7 bases, and 11 bases separated the two germline ends.

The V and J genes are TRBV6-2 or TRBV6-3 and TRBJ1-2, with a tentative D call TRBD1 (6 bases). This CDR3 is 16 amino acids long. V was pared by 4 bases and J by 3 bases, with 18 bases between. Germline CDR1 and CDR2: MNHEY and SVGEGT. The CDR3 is CASSSPAGAGYYGYTF. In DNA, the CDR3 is TGTGCCAGCAGTTCTCCCGCGGGGGCCGGGTACTATGGCTACACCTTC.

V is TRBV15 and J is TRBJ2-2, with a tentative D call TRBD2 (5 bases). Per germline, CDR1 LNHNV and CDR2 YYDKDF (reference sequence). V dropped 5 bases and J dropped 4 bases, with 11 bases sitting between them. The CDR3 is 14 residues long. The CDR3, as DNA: TGTGCCACCAGCGTCTCAGGAGGCACCGGGGAGCTGTTTTTT. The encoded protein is CATSVSGGTGELFF.

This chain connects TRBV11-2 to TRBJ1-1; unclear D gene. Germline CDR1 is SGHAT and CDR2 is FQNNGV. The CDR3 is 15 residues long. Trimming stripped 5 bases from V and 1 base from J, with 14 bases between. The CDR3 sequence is CASSGRIAQNTEAFF. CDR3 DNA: TGTGCCAGCAGCGGGAGGATCGCCCAGAACACTGAAGCTTTCTTT.

In DNA form, the CDR3 reads TGCGCCAGCAGCCAAGATCCGGGACTTAACACAGATACGCAGTATTTT. It is translated as CASSQDPGLNTDTQYF. The rearrangement uses TRBV4-1 and TRBJ2-3, with a weak D call TRBD2 (6 bases). There are 16 residues in the CDR3. Deletions cut 0 bases from V and 2 bases from J, with 12 bases between. Germline assignment: CDR1 MGHRA and CDR2 YSYEKL.

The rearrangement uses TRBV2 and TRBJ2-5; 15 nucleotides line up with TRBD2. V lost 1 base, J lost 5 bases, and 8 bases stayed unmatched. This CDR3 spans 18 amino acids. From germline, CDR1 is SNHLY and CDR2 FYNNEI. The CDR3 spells CASSEVWTSGGARETQYF. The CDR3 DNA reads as TGTGCCAGCAGTGAAGTATGGACTAGCGGGGGGGCACGGGAGACCCAGTACTTC.

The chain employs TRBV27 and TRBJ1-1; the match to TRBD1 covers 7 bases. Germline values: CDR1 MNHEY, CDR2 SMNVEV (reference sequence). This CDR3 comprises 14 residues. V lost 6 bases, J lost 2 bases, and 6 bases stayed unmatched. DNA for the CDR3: TGTGCCAGCAGCGTTGACAGGGTCAACACTGAAGCTTTCTTT. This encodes CASSVDRVNTEAFF.

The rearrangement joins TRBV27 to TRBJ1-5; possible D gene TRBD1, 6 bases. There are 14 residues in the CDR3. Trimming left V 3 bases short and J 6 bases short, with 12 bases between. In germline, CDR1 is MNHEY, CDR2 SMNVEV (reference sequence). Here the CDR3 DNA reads TGTGCCAGCAGTTTTACAGGGCCTTTTCAGCCCCAGCATTTT. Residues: CASSFTGPFQPQHF.

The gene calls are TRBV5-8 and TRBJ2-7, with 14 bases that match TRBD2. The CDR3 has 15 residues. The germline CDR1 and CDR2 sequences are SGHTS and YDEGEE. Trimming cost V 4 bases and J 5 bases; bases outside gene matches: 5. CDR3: CASSRGTSGGHEQYF. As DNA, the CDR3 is TGTGCCAGCAGCCGAGGGACTAGCGGGGGCCACGAGCAGTACTTC.

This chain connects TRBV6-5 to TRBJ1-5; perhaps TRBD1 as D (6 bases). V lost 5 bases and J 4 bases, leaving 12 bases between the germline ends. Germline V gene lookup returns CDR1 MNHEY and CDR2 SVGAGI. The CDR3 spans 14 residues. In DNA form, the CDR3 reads TGTGCCAGCAGTACGGTCGACAGGAATCAGCCCCAGCATTTT. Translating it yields CASSTVDRNQPQHF.

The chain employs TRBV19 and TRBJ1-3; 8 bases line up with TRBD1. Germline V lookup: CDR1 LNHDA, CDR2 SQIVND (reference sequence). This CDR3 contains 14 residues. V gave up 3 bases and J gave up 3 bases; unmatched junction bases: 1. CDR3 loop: CASSIGQGGNTIYF. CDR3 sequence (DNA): TGTGCCAGTAGTATCGGACAGGGTGGAAACACCATATATTTT.

CDR3 residues: CASSLSTVPNYGYTF. In DNA form, the CDR3 reads TGTGCCAGCAGCTTATCGACAGTTCCTAACTATGGCTACACCTTC. This chain joins TRBV7-9 and TRBJ1-2, with a possible D match to TRBD1 (5 bases). The V gene's germline CDR1 is SEHNR and CDR2 FQNEAQ (reference sequence). The V end lost 2 bases, the J end lost 0 bases, and 10 bases lay between the germline ends. The CDR3 contains 15 residues.

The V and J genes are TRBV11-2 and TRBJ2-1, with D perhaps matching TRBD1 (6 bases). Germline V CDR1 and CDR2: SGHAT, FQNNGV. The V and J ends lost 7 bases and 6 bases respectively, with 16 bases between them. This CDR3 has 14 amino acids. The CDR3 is CASNPVRGANEQFF. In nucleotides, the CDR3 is TGTGCCAGCAACCCGGTCAGGGGAGCCAATGAGCAGTTCTTC.

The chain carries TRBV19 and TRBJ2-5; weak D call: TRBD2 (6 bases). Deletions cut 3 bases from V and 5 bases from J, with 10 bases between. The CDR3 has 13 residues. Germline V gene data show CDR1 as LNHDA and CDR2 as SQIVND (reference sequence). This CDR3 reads CASSMAGGETQYF. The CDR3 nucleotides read TGTGCCAGTAGTATGGCTGGGGGGGAGACCCAGTACTTC.

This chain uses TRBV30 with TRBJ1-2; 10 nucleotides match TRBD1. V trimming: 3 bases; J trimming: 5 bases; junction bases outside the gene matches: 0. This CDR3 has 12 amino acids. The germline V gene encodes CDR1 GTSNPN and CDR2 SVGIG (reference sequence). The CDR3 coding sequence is TGTGCCTGGAGGGACAGGGGGTATGGCTACACCTTC. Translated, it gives CAWRDRGYGYTF.

The CDR3 loop is CASMEEWGNYGYTF. CDR3 DNA sequence: TGTGCCAGCATGGAGGAATGGGGTAACTATGGCTACACCTTC. This chain uses TRBV6-5 with TRBJ1-2; D uncertain. Germline assignment: CDR1 MNHEY and CDR2 SVGAGI. V lost 7 bases, J lost 1 base, and 13 bases lay in between. The CDR3 consists of 14 residues.